Given below is one TCR beta chain in context. This clonotype has ten or more counts. There is no known antigen for this receptor. No clone much larger than this one lies a single base away; base qualities are absent. The trim is 5 bases for V and 0 bases for J, with a gap of 6 bases between the germline ends. From the cysteine up to the phenylalanine, the CDR3 has a length of 13 residues. Of all the DNA, just the CDR3 is kept, 39 bases in frame from base 1. The germline V gene sets CDR1 to SGHTA and CDR2 to FQGTGA. The data are from a study of T cells in Graves' hyperthyroidism and ophthalmopathy (dated by TCRdb to between 2017 and 2020). Background for the entire study: Peripheral blood was collected at initial diagnosis, before any treatment. To identify TCR V-J signatures that set the groups apart, the researchers used a discovery cohort of 90 to 100 patients, made up of roughly 40 with Graves' ophthalmopathy and 57 with stable Graves' hyperthyroidism. Prospective prediction of ophthalmopathy was tested in an independent validation cohort consisting of 18 to 20 hyperthyroidism patients and about 17 patients who later progressed to ophthalmopathy. The roughly 99 discovery patients were divided at random into training and test sets in a 7:3 ratio. In six Graves' hyperthyroidism patients, the study also compared T-cell repertoires from thyroid tissue with T-cell repertoires from blood. After sampling, hyperthyroidism patients received methimazole starting at 30 mg daily, and ophthalmopathy patients received high-dose intravenous methylprednisolone. TCR Vbeta CDR3 sequencing of some 140 peripheral blood samples (roughly 41 ophthalmopathy, some 75 hyperthyroidism and approximately 17 progressor patients) is reported in the paper. Study-wide findings and limitations: No statistical method was used to fix the sample size in advance, and group allocation was not hidden from the investigators. A 13 V-J signature model separated ophthalmopathy from stable hyperthyroidism, with roughly 88% sensitivity and 81.08% specificity in cross-validation and 80%/75% in testing. Most expanded thyroid clonotypes (frequency above 0.001) were also detected in blood, a finding suggesting that blood repertoires may reflect thyroid immune responses. In validation, the model predicted progression to ophthalmopathy a median of 6.5 months before onset, with 65% to 71% sensitivity and 72.22% specificity.

A patient counted as having stable Graves' hyperthyroidism if no progression to ophthalmopathy occurred over 18 months of follow-up. Hyperthyroidism patients were newly diagnosed, with disease duration under 2 months, and aged 18 to 65 years. The study excluded patients with uncontrolled infections, other autoimmune diseases, pregnancy or lactation. Diagnoses relied on clinical symptoms, serum thyroxine and TRAb, thyroid ultrasound and orbital computed tomography. Ficoll-Paque density gradient centrifugation was used to isolate PBMCs from approximately 10 ml of fresh peripheral blood. Total RNA was extracted using Trizol reagent, and RNA quality was assessed on an Agilent 2100 Bioanalyzer. Amplification of TCR beta CDR3 regions was carried out from RNA transcripts. The TCR CDR3 was subjected to a first round of RT-PCR using the HTBI primer set and the Qiagen OneStep RT-PCR kit. A second multiplex PCR round built the libraries, followed by size selection and purification. Sequencing of the libraries was done on an Illumina HiSeq2000 using paired-end 100 bp reads. The original pipeline was this. Raw data were processed with SOAPnuke, discarding reads with adapters, uncalled bases, mean Phred below 15, or no exact constant-primer or identifier match. High-quality paired reads were merged with COPE v1.2.5, and unique nucleotide sequences were defined as clonotypes. Clonotypes were aligned to IMGT TRBV, TRBD and TRBJ reference segments using MiTCR v1.1. The analysis included only V-J combinations with a frequency above 0.0001, which together covered 99.2% of the repertoires. A TCS score was defined as the ratio between F50 (clonal expansion) and ExV (chaos), using BLOSUM62-based TCRdist between CDR3 peptides within each V-J. Welch's t-statistics and random forest reduced 500 to 550 V-J features to about 13, which were used in a naive Bayes classifier (R e1071). The public sequencing data were trimmed at Q25 with fastp and processed into clonotypes with MiXCR by TCRdb, which kept only in-frame beta chains. Each CDR3 protein gets just one entry, which takes the most common genes and DNA from the rows behind it. The V and J calls come from TCRdb's annotation, not from the publication. The sample profile shows some 770,000 distinct CDR3 sequences; over 15% of them were found once. Of the sample, approximately 8% falls within the top ten clones.

Sequencing was carried out using blood. The chain couples TRBV7-3 to TRBJ2-3, with no confident D gene call. This receptor was obtained from a man younger than 35 with Graves' hyperthyroidism. The DNA sequence is given as TGTGCCAGCAGCGCGCAGAGCACAGATACGCAGTATTTT. Translated, this gives CASSAQSTDTQYF.